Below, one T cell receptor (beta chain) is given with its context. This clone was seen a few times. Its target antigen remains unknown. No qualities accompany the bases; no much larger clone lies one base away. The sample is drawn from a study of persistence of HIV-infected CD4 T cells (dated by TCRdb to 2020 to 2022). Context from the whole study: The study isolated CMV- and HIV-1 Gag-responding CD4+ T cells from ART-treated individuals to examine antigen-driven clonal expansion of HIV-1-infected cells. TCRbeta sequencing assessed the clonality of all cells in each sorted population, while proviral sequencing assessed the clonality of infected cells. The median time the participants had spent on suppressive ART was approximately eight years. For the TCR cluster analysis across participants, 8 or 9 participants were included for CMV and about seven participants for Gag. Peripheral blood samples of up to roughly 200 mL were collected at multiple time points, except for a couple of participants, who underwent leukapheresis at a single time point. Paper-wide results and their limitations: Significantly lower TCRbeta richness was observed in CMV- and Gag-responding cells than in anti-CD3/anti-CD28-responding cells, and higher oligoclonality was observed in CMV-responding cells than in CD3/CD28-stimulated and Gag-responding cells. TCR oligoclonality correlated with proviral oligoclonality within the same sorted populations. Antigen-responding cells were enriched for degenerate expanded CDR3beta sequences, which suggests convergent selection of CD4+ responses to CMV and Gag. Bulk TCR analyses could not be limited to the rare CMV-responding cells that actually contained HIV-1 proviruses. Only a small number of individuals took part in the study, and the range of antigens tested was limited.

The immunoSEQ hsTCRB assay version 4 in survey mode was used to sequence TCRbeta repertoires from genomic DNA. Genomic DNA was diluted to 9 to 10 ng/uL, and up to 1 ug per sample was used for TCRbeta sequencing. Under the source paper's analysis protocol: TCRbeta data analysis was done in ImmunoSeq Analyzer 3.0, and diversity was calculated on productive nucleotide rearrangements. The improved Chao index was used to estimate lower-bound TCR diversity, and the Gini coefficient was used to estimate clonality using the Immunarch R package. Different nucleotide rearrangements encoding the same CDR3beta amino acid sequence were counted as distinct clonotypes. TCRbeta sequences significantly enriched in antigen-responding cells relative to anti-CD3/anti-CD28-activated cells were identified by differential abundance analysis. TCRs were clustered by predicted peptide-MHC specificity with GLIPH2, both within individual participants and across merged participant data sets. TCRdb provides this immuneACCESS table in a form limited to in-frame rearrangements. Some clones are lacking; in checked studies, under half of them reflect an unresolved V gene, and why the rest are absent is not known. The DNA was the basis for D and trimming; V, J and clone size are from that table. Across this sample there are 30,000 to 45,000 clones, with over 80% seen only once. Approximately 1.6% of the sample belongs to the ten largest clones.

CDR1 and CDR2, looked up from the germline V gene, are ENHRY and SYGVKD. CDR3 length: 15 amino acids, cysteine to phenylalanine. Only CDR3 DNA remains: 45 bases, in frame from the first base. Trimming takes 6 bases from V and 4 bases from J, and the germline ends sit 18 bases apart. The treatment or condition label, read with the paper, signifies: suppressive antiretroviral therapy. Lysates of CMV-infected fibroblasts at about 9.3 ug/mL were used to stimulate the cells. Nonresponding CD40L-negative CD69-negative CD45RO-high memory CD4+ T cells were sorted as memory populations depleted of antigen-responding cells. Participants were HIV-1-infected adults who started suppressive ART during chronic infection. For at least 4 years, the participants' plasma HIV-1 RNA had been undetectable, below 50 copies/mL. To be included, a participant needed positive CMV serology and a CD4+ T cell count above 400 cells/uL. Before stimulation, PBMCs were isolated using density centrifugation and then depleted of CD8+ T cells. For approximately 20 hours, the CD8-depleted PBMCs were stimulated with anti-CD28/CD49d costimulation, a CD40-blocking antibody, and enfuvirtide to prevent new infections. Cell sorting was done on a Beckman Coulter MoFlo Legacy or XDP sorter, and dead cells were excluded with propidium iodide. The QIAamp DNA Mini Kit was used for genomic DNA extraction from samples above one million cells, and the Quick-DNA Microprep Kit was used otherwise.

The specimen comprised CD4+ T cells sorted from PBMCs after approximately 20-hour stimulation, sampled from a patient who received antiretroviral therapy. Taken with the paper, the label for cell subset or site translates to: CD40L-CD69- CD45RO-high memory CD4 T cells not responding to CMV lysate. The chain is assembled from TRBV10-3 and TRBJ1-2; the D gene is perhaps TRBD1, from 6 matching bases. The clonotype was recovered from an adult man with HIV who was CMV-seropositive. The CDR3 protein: CAIRQTQGKGYGYTF. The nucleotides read TGTGCCATCAGACAAACACAGGGAAAGGGCTATGGCTACACCTTC.